The 20 T cell receptor beta chains below come from one sample, sequenced in a study of T-cell reconstitution after alpha-beta-depleted transplantation in children. It was with unique molecular identifiers that the TCRbeta library was prepared. MiXCR, applied by TCRdb to the PCR reads, yields one record per CDR3 protein. This sample has hundreds of thousands of distinct CDR3 sequences, with approximately 16% found just once. Sequenced material: PBMCs from the stem cell graft donor, taken from the stem cell graft. The source of these receptors is a human donor who donated a stem cell graft to a child with acute myeloid leukemia.

The V call is TRBV20-1, the J call TRBJ1-4, with 7 bases fitting TRBD1. Germline V lookup: CDR1 DFQATT, CDR2 SNEGSKA (reference sequence). After removal of 6 bases from V and 1 base from J, the junction contained 8 bases not matched to a gene. This CDR3 has 15 residues. The CDR3 sequence is CSAVDRVLTNEKLFF. The CDR3 DNA is TGCAGTGCCGTAGACAGGGTTTTAACTAATGAAAAACTGTTTTTT.

In this sample, this clonotype turned up a few times. Written as DNA, the CDR3 is TGTGCCAGCAGTTTAGGGGCTTTCTATAATTCACCCCTCCACTTT. It codes for CASSLGAFYNSPLHF. The chain combines TRBV12-3 or TRBV12-4 with TRBJ1-6; D is undetermined. The V gene lost 1 base and the J gene lost 3 bases, with 7 bases spanning the gap. CDR3 size: 15 residues.

This clonotype was picked up many times. The chain recombines TRBV29-1 with TRBJ2-5; D is ambiguous. This CDR3 contains 13 residues. Trimming took off 0 bases at V and 4 bases at J, with 9 bases between the two ends. Germline CDR1 SQVTM, CDR2 ANQGSEA. Here the CDR3 reads CSVEEGFGETQYF. The CDR3 DNA sequence: TGCAGCGTTGAAGAGGGCTTCGGAGAGACCCAGTACTTC.

A remark on this clonotype: One end of the junction is discordant with germline, which a read error may explain. V gene TRBV6-5 combines with J gene TRBJ1-1; D gene uncertain. Germline assignment: CDR1 MNHEY and CDR2 SVGAGI. The CDR3 is 14 amino acids. This chain's CDR3 is CARSYSGGNTEAFF. For the CDR3, the DNA is TGTGCCAGGAGTTACAGCGGCGGGAACACTGAAGCTTTCTTT.

The chain uses TRBV7-2 and TRBJ1-1; the D is unclear. Trimming removed 1 base at V and 1 base at J, with 10 bases between. The CDR3 has 15 residues. Germline loops: CDR1 SGHTA, CDR2 FQGNSA. CDR3 amino acids: CASSLVGRKNTEAFF. DNA for the CDR3: TGTGCCAGCAGCTTAGTTGGCAGGAAGAACACTGAAGCTTTCTTT.

The rearrangement uses TRBV11-1 and TRBJ1-1, with TRBD1 matching 7 bases. CDR3 length: 18 amino acids. The V gene end was trimmed by 8 bases and the J gene end by 1 base; junction bases not matched to a gene: 19. Germline CDR1 and CDR2: SGHAT and FQDESV (reference sequence). In nucleotides, the CDR3 is TGTGCCAGCGAGAACTTCGACGCGCCGGGACAGCCGAACACTGAAGCTTTCTTT. Translated, it gives CASENFDAPGQPNTEAFF.

This clonotype was detected many times. The chain combines TRBV20-1 with TRBJ1-2; D gene unclear. The length of the CDR3 is 16 residues. Trimming left V 0 bases short and J 2 bases short, with 16 bases between. Germline V gives CDR1 DFQATT, CDR2 SNEGSKA (reference sequence). CDR3: CSARDSGGYGNYGYTF. DNA for the CDR3: TGCAGTGCTAGAGATTCCGGCGGTTATGGCAACTATGGCTACACCTTC.

This clonotype was recorded many times. This rearrangement joins TRBV5-1 to TRBJ2-3, with unresolved D. The CDR3 runs to 12 residues. Germline CDR1 reads SGHRS; CDR2 reads YFSETQ. The V gene lost 1 base and the J gene lost 6 bases, with 6 bases spanning the gap. The CDR3 DNA sequence: TGCGCCAGCAGCTTGAAGGCGGATACGCAGTATTTT. Amino acids: CASSLKADTQYF.

This clonotype was recorded a few times. The V call is TRBV5-1, the J call TRBJ2-1; 12 nucleotides align to TRBD2. V lost 0 bases to trimming and J lost 5 bases; unmatched junction nucleotides: 3. The CDR3 runs 16 residues. Germline loops: CDR1 SGHRS, CDR2 YFSETQ. The CDR3 sequence: CASSLGLAGGHNEQFF. The CDR3 DNA reads as TGCGCCAGCAGCTTGGGCCTAGCGGGGGGGCACAATGAGCAGTTCTTC.

The chain uses TRBV11-1 and TRBJ2-6, with unresolved D. CDR3 length equals 15 residues. V was pared by 3 bases and J by 0 bases, with 6 bases between. Germline values: CDR1 SGHAT, CDR2 FQDESV (reference sequence). CDR3 nucleotide sequence: TGTGCCAGCAGCTTTACGCTCTCTGGGGCCAACGTCCTGACTTTC. This translates into CASSFTLSGANVLTF. Full variable domain (outside the CDR3, taken from reference TRBV11-1 and TRBJ2-6): EAEVAQSPRYKITEKSQAVAFWCDPISGHATLYWYRQILGQGPELLVQFQDESVVDDSQLPKDRFSAERLKGVDSTLKIQPAELGDSAMYLCASSFTLSGANVLTFGAGSRLTVL.

The V and J genes are TRBV10-3 and TRBJ1-5; 8 nucleotides agree with TRBD1. This CDR3 contains 16 residues. CDR1 ENHRY and CDR2 SYGVKD come from the germline V gene. With 3 bases clipped from V and 9 bases from J, the junction kept 13 bases outside the gene matches. CDR3 sequence: CAISEARDRRSSPQHF. CDR3 coding DNA: TGTGCCATCAGTGAAGCCCGGGACAGGCGATCTTCGCCCCAGCATTTT.

Written as DNA, the CDR3 is TGTGCCAGCAGCTCGGGACAGGGGACGGCAAAGAATCAGCCCCAGCATTTT. Translating gives CASSSGQGTAKNQPQHF. The rearrangement joins TRBV7-8 to TRBJ1-5; 10 nucleotides agree with TRBD1. Trimming cost V 4 bases and J 4 bases; bases outside gene matches: 10. Germline V gives CDR1 SGHVS, CDR2 FQNEAQ. CDR3 length equals 17 residues.

There are a few counts of this clonotype. This chain uses TRBV7-2 with TRBJ1-2, with TRBD1 identical over 8 bases. Losses at the gene ends were 2 bases for V and 1 base for J; bases not matched to a gene: 3. Germline-derived CDR1 and CDR2 are SGHTA and FQGNSA. The CDR3 loop spans 15 amino acids. DNA of the CDR3: TGTGCCAGCAGCTTAACAGGGGGTTATAACTATGGCTACACCTTC. This codes for CASSLTGGYNYGYTF. The full variable domain, in which reference TRBV7-2 and TRBJ1-2 provide the parts outside the CDR3, is GAGVSQSPSNKVTEKGKDVELRCDPISGHTALYWYRQSLGQGLEFLIYFQGNSAPDKSGLPSDRFSAERTGGSVSTLTIQRTQQEDSAVYLCASSLTGGYNYGYTFGSGTRLTVV.

The V gene is TRBV7-2, the J gene TRBJ2-6; TRBD1 matches 8 bases. V was clipped by 1 base and J by 4 bases; unmatched bases: 6. The CDR3 runs to 17 residues. Germline CDR1 is SGHTA and CDR2 is FQGNSA. The CDR3 protein is CASSLGTGGGGANVLTF. CDR3 nucleotide sequence: TGTGCCAGCAGCTTAGGAACAGGGGGTGGAGGGGCCAACGTCCTGACTTTC. The entire variable domain, with the rest obtained from reference TRBV7-2 and TRBJ2-6, is as follows: GAGVSQSPSNKVTEKGKDVELRCDPISGHTALYWYRQSLGQGLEFLIYFQGNSAPDKSGLPSDRFSAERTGGSVSTLTIQRTQQEDSAVYLCASSLGTGGGGANVLTFGAGSRLTVL.

This clonotype was found many times. The V gene is TRBV7-9, the J gene TRBJ2-2; perhaps TRBD2 as D (6 bases). The CDR3 is made up of 14 amino acids. V was pared by 2 bases and J by 4 bases, with 8 bases between. From germline, CDR1 is SEHNR and CDR2 FQNEAQ (reference sequence). The CDR3 DNA sequence: TGTGCCAGCAGCTTATTGGAGGGCACCGGGGAGCTGTTTTTT. It specifies CASSLLEGTGELFF.

The sample holds many counts of this clonotype. The chain is built from TRBV19 and TRBJ1-5; a weak D match, TRBD1 (5 bases). This CDR3 comprises 15 residues. V gave up 7 bases and J gave up 2 bases, with 15 bases separating them. Looked up from germline, CDR1 is LNHDA and CDR2 is SQIVND (reference sequence). CDR3 loop: CASNGGDVRNQPQHF. In DNA form, the CDR3 reads TGTGCCAGTAACGGAGGGGATGTCCGCAATCAGCCCCAGCATTTT. Based on the CDR3 plus reference TRBV19 and TRBJ1-5, the full variable domain is DGGITQSPKYLFRKEGQNVTLSCEQNLNHDAMYWYRQDPGQGLRLIYYSQIVNDFQKGDIAEGYSVSREKKESFPLTVTSAQKNPTAFYLCASNGGDVRNQPQHFGDGTRLSIL.

This clonotype was detected ten times or more. CDR3 in DNA: TGTGCCAGCAGTTTTACCGGGACAGGGTCCCTCAGGGAGCTGTTTTTT. Amino acids: CASSFTGTGSLRELFF. The J gene is TRBJ2-2, the V gene TRBV12-3 or TRBV12-4; the match to TRBD1 covers 9 bases. V trimming: 3 bases; J trimming: 9 bases; junction bases outside the gene matches: 11. The CDR3 loop spans 16 amino acids.

This clonotype was seen a handful of times. This may arise from a read error, as a much more abundant clone is one base away. V usage is TRBV29-1 and J usage is TRBJ2-5; D unresolved. Trimming cost V 6 bases and J 5 bases, with 10 bases left between them. Germline V CDR1 and CDR2: SQVTM, ANQGSEA. This CDR3 has 11 residues. CDR3 protein: CSVTPRETQYF. The CDR3 region has the DNA TGCAGCGTGACACCACGGGAGACCCAGTACTTC.

There are many counts of this clonotype. The J gene is TRBJ2-1, the V gene TRBV24-1; D might be TRBD2 (5 bases). The CDR3 has 16 residues. The V gene's germline CDR1 is KGHDR and CDR2 SFDVKD. The V end was cut by 4 bases, the J end by 0 bases, with 12 bases between. DNA of the CDR3: TGTGCCACCAGTGACTCCCGACGGGGCTCCTACAATGAGCAGTTCTTC. Protein sequence: CATSDSRRGSYNEQFF.

This clonotype was found many times. The genes are TRBV7-9 and TRBJ2-3; 7 bases match TRBD2. There are 16 residues in the CDR3. With V trimmed by 4 bases and J by 1 base, 8 bases remained unmatched. CDR1 and CDR2 from the germline V gene are SEHNR and FQNEAQ (reference sequence). The CDR3 protein is CASSSPRAGGTDTQYF. The CDR3 coding sequence is TGTGCCAGCAGCTCTCCCCGGGCGGGGGGCACAGATACGCAGTATTTT.